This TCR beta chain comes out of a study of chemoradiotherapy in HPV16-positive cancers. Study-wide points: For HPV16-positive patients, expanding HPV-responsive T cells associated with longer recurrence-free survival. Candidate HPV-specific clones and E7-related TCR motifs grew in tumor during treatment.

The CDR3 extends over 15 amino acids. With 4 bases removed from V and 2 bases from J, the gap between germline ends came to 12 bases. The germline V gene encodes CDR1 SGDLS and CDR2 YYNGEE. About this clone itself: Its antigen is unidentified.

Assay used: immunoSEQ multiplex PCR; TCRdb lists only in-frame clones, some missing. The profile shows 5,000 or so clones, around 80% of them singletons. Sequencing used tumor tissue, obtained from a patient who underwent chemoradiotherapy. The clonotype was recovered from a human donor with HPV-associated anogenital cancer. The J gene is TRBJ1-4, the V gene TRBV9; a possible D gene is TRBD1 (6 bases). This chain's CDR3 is CASSSSGHTNEKLFF. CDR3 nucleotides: TGTGCCAGCAGCTCCTCGGGACACACTAATGAAAAACTGTTTTTT.